This TCR beta chain was profiled in a study of cytomegalovirus exposure and HLA in healthy donors. On the study more broadly: The Caucasian-associated ancestry cluster held roughly 84% of a few hundred genotyped donors.

The PCR ran on 60 Vbeta and 13 Jbeta primers. TCRdb's copy holds only in-frame clones and misses some; the assay was immunoSEQ multiplex PCR. Of around 97,000 clones listed, around 10% are singletons. This clone was detected many times. Its specificity is not known. Regarding the study as a whole: Indistinguishability led to the exclusion of some V segments, TRBV6-2 and TRBV6-3 included. CMV antigen specificity of a few CMV-associated chains was confirmed in vitro. Later findings reportedly placed an Asian-associated ancestry cluster below the approximately 620-donor mean for N-insertions.

The CDR3 is made up of 20 amino acids. CDR1 and CDR2 from the germline V gene are WSHSY and SAAADI. The V gene end was trimmed by 3 bases and the J gene end by 7 bases; junction bases not matched to a gene: 23. This clonotype was sampled from a man aged 50 to 59 in good health and CMV-seropositive. Sequenced input: PBMCs. V and J are TRBV10-2 and TRBJ2-7; 11 bases are a match to TRBD2. CDR3 amino acids: CASSEPVWRLAGTRPREQYF. The CDR3 DNA reads TGCGCCAGCAGTGAACCAGTATGGAGACTAGCGGGGACTAGGCCTAGGGAGCAGTACTTC.